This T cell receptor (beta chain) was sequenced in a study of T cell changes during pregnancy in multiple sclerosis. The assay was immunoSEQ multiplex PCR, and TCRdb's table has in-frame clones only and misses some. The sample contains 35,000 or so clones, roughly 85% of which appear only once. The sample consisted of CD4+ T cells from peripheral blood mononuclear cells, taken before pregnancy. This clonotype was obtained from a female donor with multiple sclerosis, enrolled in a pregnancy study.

CDR3 loop: CASSGTGHGYTF. The CDR3 DNA sequence: TGTGCCAGCAGCGGGACAGGGCATGGCTACACCTTC. The chain couples TRBV6-5 to TRBJ1-2, with 9 bases aligning to TRBD1. The CDR3 sequence is 12 residues long. V gave up 6 bases and J gave up 6 bases; unmatched junction bases: 2. Germline V gene lookup returns CDR1 MNHEY and CDR2 SVGAGI.